This T cell receptor beta chain was recorded in a study of cytomegalovirus exposure and HLA in healthy donors. The wider study: Most genotyped donors, around 78% of 300 to 400, had Caucasian-associated genetic ancestry.

PCR used 60 Vbeta primers and 13 Jbeta primers. Sequenced by immunoSEQ multiplex PCR; TCRdb stores in-frame clones only, minus some. The table lists about 130,000 clones, about four fifths of them singletons. Of note for this clone: Its antigen is still unknown.

Broader study findings: For most TCR sequences rarity was the rule, although some public TCRs occurred in many donors.

This TCR was sampled from a man younger than 35 in good health and CMV-seronegative. Sequenced material: PBMCs.

CDR3 sequence (DNA): TGCAGCGGGGGACTAACCGAGAATGAGCAGTTCTTC. Residues: CSGGLTENEQFF. This chain joins TRBV29-1 and TRBJ2-1; 7 bases are shared with TRBD2. CDR3 length equals 12 residues. V trimming: 7 bases; J trimming: 7 bases; junction bases outside the gene matches: 7. Germline loops: CDR1 SQVTM, CDR2 ANQGSEA.